A single sample is the source of the 31 T cell receptor beta chains below, sequenced in a study of T cell responses to AZD1222 COVID-19 vaccine. Assay: immunoSEQ multiplex PCR; the TCRdb copy retains only in-frame clones and omits some. The sample shows under 130,000 clones, just under 95% of them seen only once. The source was peripheral blood, collected on day 0 of AZD1222 vaccination. The receptor set was obtained from an adult in good health.

This clone is a singleton in its sample. CDR3: CASSLGQGQPQHF. The DNA of the CDR3 is TGTGCCAGCAGCTTAGGTCAAGGGCAGCCCCAGCATTTT. V gene TRBV7-8 combines with J gene TRBJ1-5, with D hard to call. The germline V gene has CDR1 SGHVS and CDR2 FQNEAQ. The CDR3 is 13 amino acids. Trimming took 1 base from V and 7 from J, leaving 8 bases between them.

This sequence joins TRBV7-2 and TRBJ1-3, with TRBD1 as a possible D gene (5 bases). This CDR3 spans 14 amino acids. The ends were cut back, 4 bases at V and 3 bases at J, with 10 bases in the middle. Germline V gene sequence: CDR1 SGHTA, CDR2 FQGNSA. DNA for the CDR3: TGTGCCAGCAGCTCACAGGCCTTTGGAAACACCATATATTTT. Residues: CASSSQAFGNTIYF.

This clone was found once. The chain recombines TRBV5-1 with TRBJ1-6; D might be TRBD1 (6 bases). Germline assignment: CDR1 SGHRS and CDR2 YFSETQ. The ends were cut back, 4 bases at V and 10 bases at J, with 9 bases in the middle. This CDR3 contains 12 residues. Here the CDR3 DNA reads TGCGCCAGCAGCCCCGACAGGTCACCCCTCCACTTT. Protein: CASSPDRSPLHF.

V is TRBV19 and J is TRBJ2-5, with D unclear. This CDR3 spans 13 amino acids. Looked up from germline, CDR1 is LNHDA and CDR2 is SQIVND (reference sequence). The germline V and J ends were trimmed by 4 bases and 2 bases, with 8 bases remaining between them. CDR3 sequence (DNA): TGTGCCAGTAGTAATACCCGGCAAGAGACCCAGTACTTC. This encodes CASSNTRQETQYF.

V gene TRBV15 combines with J gene TRBJ2-3; TRBD1 agrees at 7 bases. The CDR3 consists of 17 residues. The trim removed 0 bases at V and 1 base at J, leaving 7 bases unmatched. Germline V gene sequence: CDR1 LNHNV, CDR2 YYDKDF (reference sequence). The CDR3 region has the DNA TGTGCCACCAGCAGAGAGAGGACCGGGACAGGCACAGATACGCAGTATTTT. This translates into CATSRERTGTGTDTQYF.

This chain connects TRBV5-6 to TRBJ2-3; 8 nucleotides match TRBD2. V dropped 0 bases and J dropped 3; count of bases not matched to a gene: 3. The CDR3 has 15 residues. Germline V CDR1 and CDR2: SGHDT, YYEEEE. CDR3 DNA: TGTGCCAGCAGCTTGGTGGCTAGCGGGACAGATACGCAGTATTTT. Amino acid sequence: CASSLVASGTDTQYF.

The chain has TRBV7-9 and TRBJ2-2; D uncertain. The V end was cut by 3 bases, the J end by 1 base, with 3 bases between. The germline gives CDR1 SEHNR, CDR2 FQNEAQ (reference sequence). The CDR3 is 13 amino acids. CDR3 protein: CASSFMNTGELFF. CDR3 sequence (DNA): TGTGCCAGCAGCTTTATGAACACCGGGGAGCTGTTTTTT.

This chain links TRBV7-2 with TRBJ1-1, with unresolved D. CDR1 is SGHTA, CDR2 FQGNSA, per germline. The CDR3 is 13 residues long. Trimming cost V 1 base and J 3 bases, with 6 bases left between them. The CDR3 reads CASSLEAYTEAFF. As DNA, the CDR3 is TGTGCCAGCAGCTTAGAGGCTTACACTGAAGCTTTCTTT.

The gene calls are TRBV5-1 and TRBJ1-2; D gene unclear. V lost 0 bases and J lost 4, with 10 bases in between. Germline CDR1 SGHRS, CDR2 YFSETQ. The CDR3 is 14 residues long. The CDR3 DNA is TGCGCCAGCAGCTTGGAAGTCAGCTTCTATGGCTACACCTTC. Translated: CASSLEVSFYGYTF.

The rearrangement links TRBV6-5 to TRBJ1-3; D ambiguous. The CDR3 consists of 14 residues. Trimming removed 6 bases from V and 4 bases from J, with 13 bases in between. CDR1 MNHEY and CDR2 SVGAGI come from the germline V gene. The CDR3 sequence is CASRAGIVGNTIYF. The DNA for the CDR3 is TGTGCCAGCAGGGCCGGGATCGTGGGAAACACCATATATTTT.

The V gene is TRBV4-1, the J gene TRBJ1-4; D call uncertain. The germline gives CDR1 MGHRA, CDR2 YSYEKL. CDR3 length: 14 amino acids. Trimming stripped 1 base from V and 5 bases from J, with 8 bases between. CDR3 nucleotide sequence: TGCGCCAGCAGCCAAGGCCAGGAGAATGAAAAACTGTTTTTT. Translated: CASSQGQENEKLFF.

Only one count was recorded for this clone. This rearrangement joins TRBV29-1 to TRBJ1-1, with 8 bases aligning to TRBD1. Looked up from germline, CDR1 is SQVTM and CDR2 is ANQGSEA. The V and J ends lost 4 bases and 7 bases, in that order; junction bases with no gene match: 5. The CDR3 has 12 amino acids. The CDR3 spells CSVVSQGGEAFF. The CDR3 DNA reads TGCAGCGTTGTGTCACAGGGGGGTGAAGCTTTCTTT.

V is TRBV19 and J is TRBJ1-5; TRBD1 might be the D (6 bases). Looked up from germline, CDR1 is LNHDA and CDR2 is SQIVND (reference sequence). The CDR3 extends over 15 amino acids. V was trimmed by 11 bases and J by 0 bases, leaving 17 bases between them. Here the CDR3 reads CAPARRGVSNQPQHF. CDR3 sequence (DNA): TGTGCCCCGGCGAGGAGGGGGGTTAGCAATCAGCCCCAGCATTTT.

CDR3 bases: TGCGCCAGCAGTCTTGTATCAGCAACTAATGAAAAACTGTTTTTT. Translation: CASSLVSATNEKLFF. The chain combines TRBV5-1 with TRBJ1-4; D is unresolved. The germline V gene has CDR1 SGHRS and CDR2 YFSETQ. V shed 5 bases and J shed 0 bases, with 11 bases lying between them. The CDR3 sequence is 15 residues long.

V is TRBV3-1 (or the pseudogene TRBV3-2) and J is TRBJ2-7; possibly TRBD1 or TRBD2 for D (5 bases each). The length of the CDR3 is 15 residues. Germline V gives CDR1 LGHDT, CDR2 YNNKEL (reference sequence). V lost 4 bases and J lost 5, with 18 bases in between. CDR3 loop: CASSPGDRAWNEQYF. In DNA, the CDR3 is TGTGCCAGCAGCCCCGGGGACCGGGCTTGGAACGAGCAGTACTTC.

The V call is TRBV10-2, the J call TRBJ2-7; 10 nucleotides align to TRBD2. From germline, CDR1 is WSHSY and CDR2 SAAADI. CDR3 length: 12 amino acids. V dropped 10 bases and J dropped 5; count of bases not matched to a gene: 5. CDR3 DNA: TGCGCCACCGGACTAGCGGTAAACGAGCAGTACTTC. Protein: CATGLAVNEQYF.

The chain employs TRBV5-1 and TRBJ1-1; D not certain. CDR1 SGHRS and CDR2 YFSETQ come from the germline V gene. This CDR3 contains 15 residues. The V and J ends lost 0 bases and 0 bases respectively, with 9 bases between them. The CDR3 sequence: CASSLGIGLNTEAFF. The CDR3 nucleotides are TGCGCCAGCAGCTTGGGGATAGGCCTGAACACTGAAGCTTTCTTT. The full variable domain, completed using reference TRBV5-1 and TRBJ1-1, is KAGVTQTPRYLIKTRGQQVTLSCSPISGHRSVSWYQQTPGQGLQFLFEYFSETQRNKGNFPGRFSGRQFSNSRSEMNVSTLELGDSALYLCASSLGIGLNTEAFFGQGTRLTVV.

The CDR3 loop reads CASSLGAGAYHEQYF. The DNA for the CDR3 is TGTGCCAGCAGCTTAGGGGCGGGGGCTTACCACGAGCAGTACTTC. V and J are TRBV7-2 and TRBJ2-7, with D possibly TRBD2 on 7 matching bases. Looked up from germline, CDR1 is SGHTA and CDR2 is FQGNSA. CDR3 length equals 15 residues. With 1 base removed from V and 5 bases from J, the gap between germline ends came to 15 bases.

The rearrangement links TRBV19 to TRBJ2-7, with 8 nucleotides matching TRBD1. The CDR3 loop spans 11 amino acids. V dropped 10 bases and J dropped 8; count of bases not matched to a gene: 7. Germline CDR1 is LNHDA and CDR2 is SQIVND (reference sequence). The CDR3, as DNA: TGTGCCACCGGACAGGGCGTTAAGCAGTACTTC. Its translation is CATGQGVKQYF.

The chain links TRBV5-8 to TRBJ2-6, with D maybe TRBD1 (5 bases). The germline V gene encodes CDR1 SGHTS and CDR2 YDEGEE. The CDR3 contains 16 residues. V was shortened by 6 bases and J by 2 bases, with 15 bases between the two germline ends. The CDR3 sequence is CASIRQSGTGANVLTF. The CDR3 nucleotides are TGTGCCAGCATCCGACAGTCGGGCACTGGGGCCAACGTCCTGACTTTC.

The genes are TRBV6-5 and TRBJ1-2, with 11 bases matching TRBD1. Looked up from germline, CDR1 is MNHEY and CDR2 is SVGAGI. V lost 2 bases and J lost 8; bases outside the gene matches: 7. CDR3 length: 15 residues. In DNA form, the CDR3 reads TGTGCCAGCAGTTACGAGGACAGGGGGCCTGACGGCTACACCTTC. As protein: CASSYEDRGPDGYTF.

This chain joins TRBV4-1 and TRBJ2-3, with 9 bases matching TRBD2. V shed 2 bases and J 2 bases; nucleotides not matched to a gene: 5. The CDR3 consists of 16 residues. Germline V gene data show CDR1 as MGHRA and CDR2 as YSYEKL. Here the CDR3 DNA reads TGCGCCAGCAGCCAACTGGCTAGCGGGGTCACAGATACGCAGTATTTT. This encodes CASSQLASGVTDTQYF.

The J gene is TRBJ1-4, the V gene TRBV7-6; D gene unclear. This CDR3 region has 14 residues. CDR1 SGHVS and CDR2 FNYEAQ come from the germline V gene. Between the trimmed V and J ends, which lost 0 bases and 11 bases, there was a span of 13 bases. Here the CDR3 reads CASSLAIASGKLFF. CDR3 nucleotide sequence: TGTGCCAGCAGCTTAGCCATAGCCTCGGGGAAACTGTTTTTT.

This chain joins TRBV11-2 and TRBJ2-5; 7 bases map to TRBD1. In germline, CDR1 is SGHAT, CDR2 FQNNGV. The CDR3 is 15 amino acids. V trimming: 3 bases; J trimming: 1 base; junction bases outside the gene matches: 5. The CDR3 here is CASSFDRAPQETQYF. CDR3 in DNA: TGTGCCAGCAGCTTCGACAGGGCCCCCCAAGAGACCCAGTACTTC.

V gene TRBV7-9 combines with J gene TRBJ1-1; 8 nucleotides agree with TRBD1. The CDR3 has 17 amino acids. V was pared by 1 base and J by 4 bases, with 11 bases of the junction left unmatched. Germline loops: CDR1 SEHNR, CDR2 FQNEAQ (reference sequence). CDR3: CASSLDVTGGKSTEAFF. CDR3 in DNA: TGTGCCAGCAGCTTAGATGTAACAGGGGGAAAGAGCACTGAAGCTTTCTTT.

The V and J genes are TRBV14 and TRBJ1-2; D uncertain. V shed 0 bases and J shed 6 bases, with 17 bases lying between them. Germline V gene lookup returns CDR1 SGHDN and CDR2 FVKESK. The CDR3 is 16 residues long. The CDR3 loop is CASSQEYMPSADGYTF. CDR3 in DNA: TGTGCCAGCAGCCAAGAATACATGCCTTCAGCGGATGGCTACACCTTC.

This rearrangement joins TRBV5-1 to TRBJ2-7, with 8 positions matching TRBD2. Germline assignment: CDR1 SGHRS and CDR2 YFSETQ. V lost 0 bases and J lost 7; bases outside the gene matches: 9. The CDR3 is made up of 15 amino acids. Written as DNA, the CDR3 is TGCGCCAGCAGCTTGGGGGGACTCGGCGGGAGGGAGCAGTACTTC. Its protein product is CASSLGGLGGREQYF. Combining the CDR3 with reference TRBV5-1 and TRBJ2-7 gives the whole variable domain KAGVTQTPRYLIKTRGQQVTLSCSPISGHRSVSWYQQTPGQGLQFLFEYFSETQRNKGNFPGRFSGRQFSNSRSEMNVSTLELGDSALYLCASSLGGLGGREQYFGPGTRLTVT.

This sequence joins TRBV5-4 and TRBJ1-1; 9 nucleotides align to TRBD1. The CDR3 extends over 13 amino acids. Trimming cost V 4 bases and J 6 bases; bases outside gene matches: 4. Germline V gene sequence: CDR1 SGHNT, CDR2 YYREEE (reference sequence). CDR3 loop: CASSEGQGPEAFF. Written as DNA, the CDR3 is TGTGCCAGCAGCGAGGGACAGGGCCCTGAAGCTTTCTTT.

The chain links TRBV19 to TRBJ2-1; TRBD2 agrees at 7 bases. This CDR3 is built from 18 residues. Unmatched junction bases numbered 11, after V lost 3 bases and J lost 0 bases. Germline values: CDR1 LNHDA, CDR2 SQIVND (reference sequence). The CDR3 nucleotides read TGTGCCAGTAGTATTCTGCCCGCGCGGGGGAGCTCCTACAATGAGCAGTTCTTC. Its translation: CASSILPARGSSYNEQFF.

The chain couples TRBV18 to TRBJ1-1, with TRBD1 matching over 9 bases. The CDR3 is 16 residues long. CDR1 is KGHSH, CDR2 LQKENI, per germline. The ends lost 6 bases at V and 1 base at J; junction bases unmatched: 9. CDR3 sequence reads: CASSAISGQGNTEAFF. CDR3 in DNA: TGTGCCAGCTCTGCTATATCGGGACAGGGGAACACTGAAGCTTTCTTT.

The chain has TRBV3-1 (or the pseudogene TRBV3-2) and TRBJ2-7, with TRBD1 identical over 12 bases. V was clipped by 4 bases and J by 5 bases; unmatched bases: 6. The germline V gene has CDR1 LGHDT and CDR2 YNNKEL (reference sequence). This CDR3 has 15 residues. In nucleotides, the CDR3 is TGTGCCAGCAGCCGGCCGGGACAGGGGGCCAACGAGCAGTACTTC. This sequence encodes CASSRPGQGANEQYF.